This T cell receptor beta chain was documented in a study of blood T cell repertoires in COVID-19 (dated by TCRdb to 2019 to 2021). For the wider study: Samples from collaborators originated in the United States, Italy and Spain and spanned both the acute and convalescent phases of COVID-19. The material from the prospective study consisted of cDNA or gDNA derived from T cells, B-cell-depleted T cells, or PBMCs. The dataset comprised deeply sampled blood TCRbeta repertoires from subjects exposed to, actively infected with, or recovered from COVID-19. The repertoires were made available in a free public database intended to serve as a resource for research on the immune response to SARS-CoV-2. Samples were obtained from the ongoing ImmuneRACE study (first 160 participants) and from over 1,000 subjects provided by 6 global collaborators. Sample metadata almost always included a de-identified subject ID, COVID-19 status, age in years and sex. Where available, HLA class I and class II types were taken from metadata supplied by the sample provider and were not determined by assay-based typing.

CDR1 SGHRS and CDR2 YFSETQ were looked up in the germline V gene. From the cysteine up to the phenylalanine, the CDR3 has a length of 16 residues. Only CDR3 DNA remains: 48 bases, in frame from the first base. Trimming accounts for 0 bases at V and 5 bases at J, while the number of junction bases matched to no gene is 6. As concerns this clone: The specificity of this receptor is unknown. No qualities accompany the bases; no much larger clone lies one base away.

Broader findings and caveats from the paper: How much clinical and demographic metadata was included differed by source and by participant, and the metadata was provided uncurated.

Enrolling through a virtual design, the prospective study's participants ranged in age from roughly 18 to 95 years and lived across roughly 23 United States geographic areas. In the prospective study, participants were assigned to cohorts based on the clinical history participants reported in a screening survey and a study questionnaire. Recovered participants in ImmuneRACE Cohort 3 were defined as having two consecutive negative NP/OP PCR tests, clearance from a healthcare professional, or resolution of symptoms. Each participant in the prospective study had whole blood, serum and a nasopharyngeal or oropharyngeal swab collected by mobile phlebotomists. Participants in the prospective study had the option to provide additional blood draws and questionnaires over a 2-month period. Before DNA extraction, blood samples from the prospective study were shipped at room temperature or frozen. TCRbeta CDR3 regions were amplified from genomic DNA by means of the immunoSEQ Assay, a bias-controlled multiplex PCR. In the original analysis: The number of nucleated cells in each sample was estimated by amplification of reference gene primers within the assay. To quantify the absolute abundance of each unique TCRbeta CDR3 rearrangement, sequence reads were collapsed and filtered. Productive Simpson clonality was computed per sample as the square root of Simpson's diversity index over productive rearrangements. In TCRdb, the immuneACCESS table is reduced to in-frame sequences with V and J assigned. These tables do not hold every clone; where another copy was compared, an unresolved V gene accounts for under half, and the others remain unexplained. The V and J calls and the clone size are those of that table, but D and trimming were determined from the DNA. The sample records a few hundred thousand clones, approximately 90% of which are singletons. The ten biggest clones cover approximately 1.1% of the sample.

The TCR was taken from a man younger than 40 who had recovered from COVID-19. Sample: PBMCs or T cells enriched from blood (not recorded which). The sequence joins TRBV5-1 to TRBJ1-5, with 9 middle bases fitting TRBD1. The CDR3 region reads CASSLGSGQGHQPQHF. The sequence in DNA is TGCGCCAGCAGCTTGGGCTCGGGACAGGGTCATCAGCCCCAGCATTTT.